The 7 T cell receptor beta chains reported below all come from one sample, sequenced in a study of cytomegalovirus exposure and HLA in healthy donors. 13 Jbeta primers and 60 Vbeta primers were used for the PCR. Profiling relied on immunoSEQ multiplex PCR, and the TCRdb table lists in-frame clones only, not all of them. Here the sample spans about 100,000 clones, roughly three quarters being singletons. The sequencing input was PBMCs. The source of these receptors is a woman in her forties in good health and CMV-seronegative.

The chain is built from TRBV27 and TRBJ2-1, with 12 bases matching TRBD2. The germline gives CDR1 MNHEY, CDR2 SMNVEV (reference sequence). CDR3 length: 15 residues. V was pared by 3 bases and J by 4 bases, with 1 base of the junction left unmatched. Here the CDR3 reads CASSFTSGGYNEQFF. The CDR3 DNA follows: TGTGCCAGCAGTTTCACTAGCGGGGGGTACAATGAGCAGTTCTTC.

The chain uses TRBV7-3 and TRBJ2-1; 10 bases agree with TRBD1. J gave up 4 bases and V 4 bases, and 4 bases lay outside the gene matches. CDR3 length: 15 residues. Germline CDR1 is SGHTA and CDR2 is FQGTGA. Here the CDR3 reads CASSSGTGVYNEQFF. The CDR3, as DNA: TGTGCCAGCAGCTCCGGGACAGGGGTATACAATGAGCAGTTCTTC.

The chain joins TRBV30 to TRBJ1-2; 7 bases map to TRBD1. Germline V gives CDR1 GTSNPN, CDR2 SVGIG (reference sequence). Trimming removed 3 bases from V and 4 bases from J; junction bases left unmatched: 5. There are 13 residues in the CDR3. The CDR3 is CAWRGDSSYGYTF. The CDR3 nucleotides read TGTGCCTGGAGGGGGGACAGCTCCTATGGCTACACCTTC. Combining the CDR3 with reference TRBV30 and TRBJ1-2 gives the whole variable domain SQTIHQWPATLVQPVGSPLSLECTVEGTSNPNLYWYRQAAGRGLQLLFYSVGIGQISSEVPQNLSASRPQDRQFILSSKKLLLSDSGFYLCAWRGDSSYGYTFGSGTRLTVV.

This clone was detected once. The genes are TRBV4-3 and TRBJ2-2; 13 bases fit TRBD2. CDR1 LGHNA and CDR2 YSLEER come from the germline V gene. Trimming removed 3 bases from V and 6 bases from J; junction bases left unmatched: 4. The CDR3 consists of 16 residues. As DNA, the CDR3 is TGCGCCAGCAGCCACCGGACTAGCGGGGGCTCCGGGGAGCTGTTTTTT. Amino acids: CASSHRTSGGSGELFF.

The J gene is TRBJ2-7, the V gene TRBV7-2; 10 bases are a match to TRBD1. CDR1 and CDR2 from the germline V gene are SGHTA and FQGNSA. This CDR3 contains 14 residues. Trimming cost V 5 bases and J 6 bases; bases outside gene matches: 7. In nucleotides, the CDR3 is TGTGCCAGCAGCGCCGGGACAGGGGCGCCCGAGCAGTACTTC. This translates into CASSAGTGAPEQYF.

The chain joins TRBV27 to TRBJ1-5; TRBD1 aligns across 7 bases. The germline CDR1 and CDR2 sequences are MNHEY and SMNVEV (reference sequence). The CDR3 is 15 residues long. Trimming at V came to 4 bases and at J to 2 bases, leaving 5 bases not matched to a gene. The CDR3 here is CASSSQGLGNQPQHF. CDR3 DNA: TGTGCCAGCAGTTCACAGGGGCTGGGCAATCAGCCCCAGCATTTT.

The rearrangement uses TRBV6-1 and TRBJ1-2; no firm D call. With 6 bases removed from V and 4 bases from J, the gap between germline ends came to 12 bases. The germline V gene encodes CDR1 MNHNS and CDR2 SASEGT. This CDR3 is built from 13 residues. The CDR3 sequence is CASSNSGGYGYTF. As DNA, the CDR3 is TGTGCCAGCAGCAATTCAGGAGGCTATGGCTACACCTTC.